The 10 T cell receptor beta chains given below trace back to one sample, sequenced in a study of blood T cells in healthy people across ages. A second PCR, run for roughly 7 to 11 cycles, used a sample-barcoded 5' primer plus a J-beta primer mix. TCRdb processed the 5' RACE reads anew with MiXCR; each CDR3 protein has one entry. Of roughly 730,000 distinct CDR3 sequences listed, 45% to 70% are singletons. The sequencing input was blood. The receptors were sampled from a man aged 40-50 years in good health.

This rearrangement joins TRBV12-3 or TRBV12-4 to TRBJ1-2; 7 nucleotides align to TRBD1. The CDR3 is 16 residues long. Unmatched junction bases numbered 13, after V lost 1 base and J lost 8 bases. The CDR3 DNA reads as TGTGCCAGCAGTTTAGTTTCCAGGGGGAGGAAGTGGGGCTACACCTTC. It is translated as CASSLVSRGRKWGYTF.

The CDR3 reads CASRNFYEQYF. The CDR3 DNA sequence: TGTGCCAGCAGGAACTTCTACGAGCAGTACTTC. This sequence joins TRBV7-2 and TRBJ2-7; D is ambiguous. The germline V and J ends were trimmed by 6 bases and 3 bases, with 6 bases remaining between them. CDR3 length: 11 residues. Germline-derived CDR1 and CDR2 are SGHTA and FQGNSA.

The rearrangement joins TRBV29-1 to TRBJ2-3, with D perhaps assigned TRBD1 or TRBD2 (5 bases each). V shed 4 bases and J shed 6 bases, with 20 bases lying between them. The length of the CDR3 is 15 residues. The germline V gene encodes CDR1 SQVTM and CDR2 ANQGSEA. CDR3 DNA sequence: TGCAGCGTTGTTTTTCAGGGCGAGGGATACGATACGCAGTATTTT. Protein: CSVVFQGEGYDTQYF.

This clonotype has only a few counts. This chain joins TRBV16 and TRBJ2-7; no reliable D call. The V end lost 0 bases, the J end lost 3 bases, and 6 bases lay between the germline ends. This CDR3 is 13 amino acids long. CDR1 is KGHSY and CDR2 is FQNENV in the germline V gene. CDR3 residues: CASSQSRVYEQYF. The CDR3, as DNA: TGTGCCAGCAGCCAATCTCGGGTCTACGAGCAGTACTTC.

This clonotype was detected a few times. The rearrangement joins TRBV28 to TRBJ2-7, with 7 bases fitting TRBD1. Trimming cost V 10 bases and J 0 bases; bases outside gene matches: 6. The CDR3 extends over 13 amino acids. CDR1 and CDR2 from the germline V gene are MDHEN and SYDVKM. The CDR3, as DNA: TGTGCCACTTGGGCAGGGGGCTCCTACGAGCAGTACTTC. Residues: CATWAGGSYEQYF.

The chain couples TRBV5-5 to TRBJ2-4, with 8 positions matching TRBD1. The CDR3 totals 16 residues. In germline, CDR1 is SGHKS, CDR2 YYEKEE (reference sequence). Unmatched junction bases numbered 13, after V lost 2 bases and J lost 9 bases. The CDR3 reads CASSFGSIGTGPIQYF. The CDR3 nucleotides read TGTGCCAGCAGCTTCGGTAGTATTGGGACAGGACCCATTCAGTACTTC. Full variable domain (outside the CDR3, taken from reference TRBV5-5 and TRBJ2-4): DAGVTQSPTHLIKTRGQQVTLRCSPISGHKSVSWYQQVLGQGPQFIFQYYEKEERGRGNFPDRFSARQFPNYSSELNVNALLLGDSALYLCASSFGSIGTGPIQYFGAGTRLSVL.

The genes are TRBV9 and TRBJ2-1; D is undetermined. V gave up 0 bases and J gave up 8 bases, with 15 bases separating them. The CDR3 covers 15 residues. Germline V gives CDR1 SGDLS, CDR2 YYNGEE. CDR3 DNA: TGTGCCAGCAGCGTAGCAGTAGACCCCGGACATGAGCAGTTCTTC. As protein: CASSVAVDPGHEQFF.

This chain connects TRBV4-1 to TRBJ2-2; possible D gene TRBD1, 6 bases. This CDR3 spans 14 amino acids. The V gene lost 3 bases and the J gene lost 4 bases, with 9 bases spanning the gap. Germline V CDR1 and CDR2: MGHRA, YSYEKL. The CDR3 reads CASSQSRGTGELFF. DNA of the CDR3: TGCGCCAGCAGCCAGAGCAGGGGCACCGGGGAGCTGTTTTTT.

V and J are TRBV7-2 and TRBJ2-5; TRBD1 matches at 10 bases. The CDR3 runs 16 residues. Germline loops: CDR1 SGHTA, CDR2 FQGNSA. V shed 5 bases and J 7 bases; nucleotides not matched to a gene: 13. The CDR3 DNA is TGTGCCAGCAGCCACGGGACAGGGGAAACTCGGGGGACCCAGTACTTC. Translation: CASSHGTGETRGTQYF.

This chain links TRBV25-1 with TRBJ1-4, with TRBD1 matching over 7 bases. The CDR3 extends over 15 amino acids. The germline V gene encodes CDR1 MGHDK and CDR2 SYGVNS. The ends lost 4 bases at V and 1 base at J; junction bases unmatched: 3. The CDR3 is CASSAYRGTNEKLFF. CDR3 DNA: TGTGCCAGCAGTGCTTACAGGGGAACTAATGAAAAACTGTTTTTT.